Below, 9 T cell receptor beta chains from the same sample are listed, as sequenced in a study of immune evolution from preneoplasia to lung adenocarcinoma. Sequenced by immunoSEQ multiplex PCR; TCRdb stores in-frame clones only, minus some. Of 4,000 or so clones in the sample, 70% to 90% are singletons; the top ten hold 4% to 5.5%. The source material was FFPE minimally invasive lung adenocarcinoma tissue. The receptor source for this set is a donor of 70 years or more with lung adenocarcinoma.

The CDR3 sequence is CASRDGYTDTQYF. The CDR3 DNA follows: TGTGCCAGTAGGGACGGATACACAGATACGCAGTATTTT. This rearrangement joins TRBV6-5 to TRBJ2-3; D possibly matches TRBD1 or TRBD2 (5 bases each). From germline, CDR1 is MNHEY and CDR2 SVGAGI. CDR3 length: 13 residues. The V and J ends lost 9 bases and 2 bases respectively, with 12 bases between them.

The rearrangement joins TRBV7-8 to TRBJ1-3; D unclear. Trimming stripped 5 bases from V and 0 bases from J, with 8 bases between. CDR1 is SGHVS, CDR2 FQNEAQ, per germline. This CDR3 has 14 amino acids. CDR3 amino acids: CASSRGLSGNTIYF. For the CDR3, the DNA is TGTGCCAGCAGCAGAGGACTCTCTGGAAACACCATATATTTT.

The chain carries TRBV29-1 and TRBJ2-5; 8 bases are shared with TRBD2. Germline values: CDR1 SQVTM, CDR2 ANQGSEA. Trimming removed 4 bases from V and 5 bases from J; junction bases left unmatched: 6. CDR3 length: 13 amino acids. DNA of the CDR3: TGCAGCGTTGCCAGCGGGAGATTGGAGACCCAGTACTTC. This translates into CSVASGRLETQYF.

The V and J genes are TRBV2 and TRBJ1-2, with no clear D. V was clipped by 8 bases and J by 2 bases, with 9 bases between them. The CDR3 is 12 residues long. Germline V lookup: CDR1 SNHLY, CDR2 FYNNEI. CDR3 bases: TGTGCCAGCGGGCAGCAGAACTATGGCTACACCTTC. Protein: CASGQQNYGYTF. The whole variable domain, remainder taken from reference TRBV2 and TRBJ1-2, is EPEVTQTPSHQVTQMGQEVILRCVPISNHLYFYWYRQILGQKVEFLVSFYNNEISEKSEIFDDQFSVERPDGSNFTLKIRSTKLEDSAMYFCASGQQNYGYTFGSGTRLTVV.

The V gene is TRBV7-9, the J gene TRBJ2-7; TRBD2 aligns across 8 bases. Trimming at V came to 8 bases and at J to 0 bases, leaving 6 bases not matched to a gene. CDR1 SEHNR and CDR2 FQNEAQ come from the germline V gene (reference sequence). There are 14 residues in the CDR3. The CDR3 loop reads CASAIAGISYEQYF. CDR3 nucleotide sequence: TGTGCCAGCGCCATAGCGGGGATCTCCTACGAGCAGTACTTC.

J is TRBJ2-2 and V is TRBV2; 10 nucleotides agree with TRBD2. The V and J ends lost 5 bases and 5 bases, in that order; junction bases with no gene match: 5. The CDR3 contains 15 residues. CDR1 is SNHLY, CDR2 FYNNEI, per germline. CDR3 in amino acids: CASSFTSGTTGELFF. The CDR3, as DNA: TGTGCCAGCAGTTTCACTAGCGGGACTACCGGGGAGCTGTTTTTT.

This clone has a single count. The chain employs TRBV18 and TRBJ1-3, with D maybe TRBD1 (5 bases). Trimming cost V 0 bases and J 0 bases, with 12 bases left between them. The germline V gene has CDR1 KGHSH and CDR2 LQKENI. This CDR3 spans 17 amino acids. The CDR3 DNA reads as TGTGCCAGCTCACCACCGATGGGGCCCCTCTCTGGAAACACCATATATTTT. Protein: CASSPPMGPLSGNTIYF.

V gene TRBV4-1 combines with J gene TRBJ1-2, with 8 bases aligning to TRBD1. There are 15 residues in the CDR3. Germline V gives CDR1 MGHRA, CDR2 YSYEKL. The ends lost 1 base at V and 3 bases at J; junction bases unmatched: 4. The CDR3 DNA reads as TGCGCCAGCAGCCAAGTTCCAGGGGGCCACTATGGCTACACCTTC. Encoded protein: CASSQVPGGHYGYTF.

This clone was observed a few times. The chain uses TRBV7-2 and TRBJ2-1, with 8 bases lining up with TRBD1. Unmatched junction bases numbered 8, after V lost 1 base and J lost 6 bases. Germline assignment: CDR1 SGHTA and CDR2 FQGNSA. The CDR3 is 16 amino acids. CDR3 loop: CASSLDRDRPSNEQFF. The CDR3 DNA is TGTGCCAGCAGCTTAGATCGGGACAGGCCATCCAATGAGCAGTTCTTC.